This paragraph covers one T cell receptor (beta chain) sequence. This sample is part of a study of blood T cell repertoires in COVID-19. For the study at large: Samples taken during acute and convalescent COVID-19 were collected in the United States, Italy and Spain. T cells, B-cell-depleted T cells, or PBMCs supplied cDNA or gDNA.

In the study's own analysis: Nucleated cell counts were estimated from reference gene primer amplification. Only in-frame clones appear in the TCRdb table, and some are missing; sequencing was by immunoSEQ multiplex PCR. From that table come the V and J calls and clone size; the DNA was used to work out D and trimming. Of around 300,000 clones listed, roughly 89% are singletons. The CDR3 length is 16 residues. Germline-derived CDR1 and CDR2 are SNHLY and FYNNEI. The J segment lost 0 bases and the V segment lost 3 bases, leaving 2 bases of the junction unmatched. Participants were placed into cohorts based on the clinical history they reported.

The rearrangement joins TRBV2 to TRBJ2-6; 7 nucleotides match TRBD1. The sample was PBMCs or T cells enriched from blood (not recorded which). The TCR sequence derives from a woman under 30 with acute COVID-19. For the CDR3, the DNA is TGTGCCAGCAGTGAGACAGGGTACTCTGGGGCCAACGTCCTGACTTTC. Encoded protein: CASSETGYSGANVLTF.